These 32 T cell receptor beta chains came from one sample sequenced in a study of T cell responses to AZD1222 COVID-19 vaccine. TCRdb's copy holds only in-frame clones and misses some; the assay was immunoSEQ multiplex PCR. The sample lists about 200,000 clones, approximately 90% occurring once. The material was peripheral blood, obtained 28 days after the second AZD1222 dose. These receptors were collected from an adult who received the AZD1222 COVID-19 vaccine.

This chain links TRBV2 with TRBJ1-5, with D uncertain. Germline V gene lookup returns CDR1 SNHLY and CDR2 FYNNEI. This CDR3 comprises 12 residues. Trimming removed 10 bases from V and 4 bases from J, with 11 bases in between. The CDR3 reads CATTRGNQPQHF. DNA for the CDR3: TGTGCCACCACCAGAGGGAATCAGCCCCAGCATTTT.

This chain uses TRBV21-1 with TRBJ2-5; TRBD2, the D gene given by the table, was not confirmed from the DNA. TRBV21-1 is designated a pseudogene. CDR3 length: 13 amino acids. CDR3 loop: CASSNREGETQYF. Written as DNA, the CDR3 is TGTGCCAGCAGCAACAGGGAGGGAGAGACCCAGTACTTC.

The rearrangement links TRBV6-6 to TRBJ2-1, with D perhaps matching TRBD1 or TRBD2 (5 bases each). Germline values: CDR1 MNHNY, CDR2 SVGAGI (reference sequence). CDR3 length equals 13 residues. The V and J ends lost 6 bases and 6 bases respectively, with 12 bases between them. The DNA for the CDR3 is TGTGCCAGCAGCTCGGGGCTAGGCAATGAGCAGTTCTTC. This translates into CASSSGLGNEQFF.

This CDR3 is CASSLSASTDTQYF. CDR3 bases: TGTGCCAGCAGCTTGTCGGCTAGCACAGATACGCAGTATTTT. The V gene is TRBV7-3, the J gene TRBJ2-3; the D is unclear. V was trimmed by 3 bases and J by 0 bases, leaving 7 bases between them. CDR3 length: 14 residues. Per the germline V gene, CDR1 is SGHTA and CDR2 is FQGTGA.

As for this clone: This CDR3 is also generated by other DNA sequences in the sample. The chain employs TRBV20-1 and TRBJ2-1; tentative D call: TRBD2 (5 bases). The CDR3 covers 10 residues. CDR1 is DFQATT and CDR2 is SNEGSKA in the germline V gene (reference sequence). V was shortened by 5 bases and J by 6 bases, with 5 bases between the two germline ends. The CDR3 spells CSALANEQFF. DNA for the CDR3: TGCAGTGCTCTAGCCAATGAGCAGTTCTTC.

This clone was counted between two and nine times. The CDR3 region has the DNA TGTGCCAGCAACCCCTCAAGAGGGGGAAATACGCAGTATTTT. It specifies CASNPSRGGNTQYF. This rearrangement joins TRBV5-8 to TRBJ2-3, with D possibly matching TRBD1 (6 bases). Trimming pared 6 bases from V and 7 bases from J, leaving 18 bases between. Per the germline V gene, CDR1 is SGHTS and CDR2 is YDEGEE. There are 14 residues in the CDR3.

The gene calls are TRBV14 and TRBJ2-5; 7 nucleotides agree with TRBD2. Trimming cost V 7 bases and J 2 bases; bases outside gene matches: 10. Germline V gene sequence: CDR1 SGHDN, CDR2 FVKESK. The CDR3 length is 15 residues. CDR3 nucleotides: TGTGCCAGCAACTTTGGCGGGAGCCCACAAGAGACCCAGTACTTC. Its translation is CASNFGGSPQETQYF.

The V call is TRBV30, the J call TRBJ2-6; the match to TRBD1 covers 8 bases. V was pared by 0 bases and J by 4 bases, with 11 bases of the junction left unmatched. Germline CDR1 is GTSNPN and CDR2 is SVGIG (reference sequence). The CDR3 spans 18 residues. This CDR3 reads CAWSVGWTGLDGANVLTF. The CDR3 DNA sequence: TGTGCCTGGAGTGTCGGGTGGACAGGGCTGGACGGGGCCAACGTCCTGACTTTC.

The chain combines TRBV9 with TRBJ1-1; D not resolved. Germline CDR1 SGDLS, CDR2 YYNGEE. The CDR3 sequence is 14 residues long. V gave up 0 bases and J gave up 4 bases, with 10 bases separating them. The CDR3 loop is CASSVARGGTEAFF. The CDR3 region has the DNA TGTGCCAGCAGCGTAGCGAGAGGTGGCACTGAAGCTTTCTTT.

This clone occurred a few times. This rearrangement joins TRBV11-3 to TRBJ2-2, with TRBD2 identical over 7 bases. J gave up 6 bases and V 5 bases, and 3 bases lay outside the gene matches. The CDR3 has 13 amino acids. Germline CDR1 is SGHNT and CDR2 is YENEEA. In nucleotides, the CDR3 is TGTGCCAGCAGCCGACGGGGGGCCGGGGAGCTGTTTTTT. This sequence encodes CASSRRGAGELFF.

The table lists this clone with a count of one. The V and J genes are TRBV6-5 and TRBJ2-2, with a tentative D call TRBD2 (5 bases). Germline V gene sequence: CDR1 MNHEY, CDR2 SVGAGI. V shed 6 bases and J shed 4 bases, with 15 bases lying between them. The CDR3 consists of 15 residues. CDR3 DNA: TGTGCCAGCAGGGCCGGGAAAAAGGGCACCGGGGAGCTGTTTTTT. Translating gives CASRAGKKGTGELFF.

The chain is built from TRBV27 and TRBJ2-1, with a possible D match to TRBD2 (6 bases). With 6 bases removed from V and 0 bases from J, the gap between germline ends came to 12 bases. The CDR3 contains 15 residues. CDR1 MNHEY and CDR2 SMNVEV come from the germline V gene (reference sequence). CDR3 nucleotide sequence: TGTGCCAGCAGCCTTAGCGGAAGCTCCTACAATGAGCAGTTCTTC. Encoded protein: CASSLSGSSYNEQFF.

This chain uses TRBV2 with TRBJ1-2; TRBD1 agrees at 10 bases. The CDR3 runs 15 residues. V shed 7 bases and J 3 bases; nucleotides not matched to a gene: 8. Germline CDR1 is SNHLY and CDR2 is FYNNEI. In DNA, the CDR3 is TGTGCCAGCAACAAAGACGGGACAGGGGACTATGGCTACACCTTC. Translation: CASNKDGTGDYGYTF.

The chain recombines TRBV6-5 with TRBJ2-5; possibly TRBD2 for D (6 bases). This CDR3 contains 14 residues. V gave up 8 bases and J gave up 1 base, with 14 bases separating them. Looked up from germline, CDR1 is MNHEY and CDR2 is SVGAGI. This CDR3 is CASHEAGLQETQYF. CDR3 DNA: TGTGCCAGCCATGAGGCGGGACTCCAAGAGACCCAGTACTTC.

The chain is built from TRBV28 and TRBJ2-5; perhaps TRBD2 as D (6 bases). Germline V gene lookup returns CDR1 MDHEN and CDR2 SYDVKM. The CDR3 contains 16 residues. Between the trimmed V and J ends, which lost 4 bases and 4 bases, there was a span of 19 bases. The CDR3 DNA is TGTGCCAGCAGTTCTGGCGGAGGGACGGTGGGAGAGACCCAGTACTTC. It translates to CASSSGGGTVGETQYF.

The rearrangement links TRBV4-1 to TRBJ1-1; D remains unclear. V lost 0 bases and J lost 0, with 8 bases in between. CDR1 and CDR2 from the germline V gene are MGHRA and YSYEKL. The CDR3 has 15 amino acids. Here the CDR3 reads CASSQDRTVNTEAFF. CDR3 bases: TGCGCCAGCAGCCAAGATCGGACGGTGAACACTGAAGCTTTCTTT.

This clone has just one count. CDR3 DNA: TGTGCCAGCAGTCGGGCGGAAAGATCTTCGGCTTTCTTT. Its protein product is CASSRAERSSAFF. The genes are TRBV28 and TRBJ1-1; unclear D gene. The germline V gene encodes CDR1 MDHEN and CDR2 SYDVKM. This CDR3 region has 13 residues. Trimming took 5 bases from V and 11 from J, leaving 18 bases between them.

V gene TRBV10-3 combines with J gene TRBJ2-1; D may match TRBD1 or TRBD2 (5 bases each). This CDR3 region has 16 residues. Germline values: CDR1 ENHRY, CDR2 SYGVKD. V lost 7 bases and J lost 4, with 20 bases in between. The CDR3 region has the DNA TGTGCCATCACCCCACAGGCTGGGGGATGGTACAATGAGCAGTTCTTC. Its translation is CAITPQAGGWYNEQFF.

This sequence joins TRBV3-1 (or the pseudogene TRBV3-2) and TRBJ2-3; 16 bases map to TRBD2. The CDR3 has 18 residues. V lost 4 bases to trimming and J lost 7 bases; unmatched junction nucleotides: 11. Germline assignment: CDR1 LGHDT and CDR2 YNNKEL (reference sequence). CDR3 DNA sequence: TGTGCCAGCAGCCGGGGACTAGCGGGAGGGCCTAAGAGAAATACGCAGTATTTT. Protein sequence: CASSRGLAGGPKRNTQYF.

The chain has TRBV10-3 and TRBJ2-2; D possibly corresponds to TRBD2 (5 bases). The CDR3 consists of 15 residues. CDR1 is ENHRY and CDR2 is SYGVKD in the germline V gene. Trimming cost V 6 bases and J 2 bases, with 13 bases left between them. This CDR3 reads CAISDGGSNTGELFF. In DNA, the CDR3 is TGTGCCATCAGCGACGGAGGAAGTAACACCGGGGAGCTGTTTTTT.

CDR3 loop: CASSPRQGAFSYTF. The CDR3 DNA follows: TGTGCCAGCAGCCCTCGGCAGGGGGCTTTTAGCTACACCTTC. The V and J genes are TRBV5-5 and TRBJ1-2; 8 bases map to TRBD1. Germline V lookup: CDR1 SGHKS, CDR2 YYEKEE (reference sequence). The trim removed 4 bases at V and 9 bases at J, leaving 11 bases unmatched. The CDR3 loop spans 14 amino acids.

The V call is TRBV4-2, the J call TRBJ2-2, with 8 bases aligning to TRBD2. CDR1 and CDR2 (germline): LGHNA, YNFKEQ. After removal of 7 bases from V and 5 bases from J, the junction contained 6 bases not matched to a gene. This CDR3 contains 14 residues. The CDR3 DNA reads TGTGCCAGCACCGTAGCGGGACGGACCGGGGAGCTGTTTTTT. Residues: CASTVAGRTGELFF.

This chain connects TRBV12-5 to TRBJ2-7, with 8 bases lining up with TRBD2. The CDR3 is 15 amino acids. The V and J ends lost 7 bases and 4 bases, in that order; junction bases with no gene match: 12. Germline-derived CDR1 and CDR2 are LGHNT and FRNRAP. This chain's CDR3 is CASANSGTPSYEQYF. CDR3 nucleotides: TGTGCTAGTGCTAATAGCGGGACCCCCTCATACGAGCAGTACTTC.

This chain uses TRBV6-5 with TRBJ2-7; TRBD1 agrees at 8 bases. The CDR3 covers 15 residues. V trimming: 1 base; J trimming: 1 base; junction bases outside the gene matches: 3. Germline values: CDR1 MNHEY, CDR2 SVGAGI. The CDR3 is CASSYWQGASYEQYF. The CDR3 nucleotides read TGTGCCAGCAGTTACTGGCAGGGGGCATCCTACGAGCAGTACTTC.

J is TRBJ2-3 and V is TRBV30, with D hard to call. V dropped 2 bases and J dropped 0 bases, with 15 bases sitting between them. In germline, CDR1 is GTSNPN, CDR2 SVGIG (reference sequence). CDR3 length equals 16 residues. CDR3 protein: CAWSPLEATSTDTQYF. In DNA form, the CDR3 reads TGTGCCTGGAGTCCCCTGGAAGCCACTAGCACAGATACGCAGTATTTT.

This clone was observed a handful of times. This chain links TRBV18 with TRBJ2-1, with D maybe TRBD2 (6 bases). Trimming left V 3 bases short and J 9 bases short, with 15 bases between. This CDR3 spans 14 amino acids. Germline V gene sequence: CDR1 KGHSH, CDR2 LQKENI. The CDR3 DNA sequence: TGTGCCAGCTCACCGTCAGGAGGGAGAGGTGAGCAGTTCTTC. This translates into CASSPSGGRGEQFF.

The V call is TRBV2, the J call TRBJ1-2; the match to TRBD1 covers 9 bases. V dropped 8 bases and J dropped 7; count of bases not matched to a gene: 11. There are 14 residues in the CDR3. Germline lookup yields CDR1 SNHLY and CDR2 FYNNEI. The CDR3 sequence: CASVDRGDTGGYTF. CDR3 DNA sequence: TGTGCCAGCGTTGACAGGGGGGATACGGGTGGCTACACCTTC.

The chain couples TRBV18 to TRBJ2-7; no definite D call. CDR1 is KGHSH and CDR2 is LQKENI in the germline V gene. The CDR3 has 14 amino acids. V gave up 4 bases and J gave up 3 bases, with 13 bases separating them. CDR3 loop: CASSQVADLYEQYF. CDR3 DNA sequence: TGTGCCAGCTCACAGGTAGCTGACCTCTACGAGCAGTACTTC.

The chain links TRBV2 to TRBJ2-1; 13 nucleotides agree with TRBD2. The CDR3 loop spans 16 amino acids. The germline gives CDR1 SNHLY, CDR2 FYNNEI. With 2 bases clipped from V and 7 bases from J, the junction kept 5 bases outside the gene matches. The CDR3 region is CASSERLAGGWNEQFF. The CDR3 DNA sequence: TGTGCCAGCAGTGAAAGACTAGCGGGAGGATGGAATGAGCAGTTCTTC.

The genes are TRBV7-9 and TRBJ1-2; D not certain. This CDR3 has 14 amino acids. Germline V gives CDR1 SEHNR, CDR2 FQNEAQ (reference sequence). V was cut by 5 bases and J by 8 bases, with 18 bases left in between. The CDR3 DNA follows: TGTGCCAGCAGCCTCGAATCGAGCTTAGCGGGCTACACCTTC. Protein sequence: CASSLESSLAGYTF. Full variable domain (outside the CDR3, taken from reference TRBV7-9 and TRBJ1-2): DTGVSQNPRHKITKRGQNVTFRCDPISEHNRLYWYRQTLGQGPEFLTYFQNEAQLEKSRLLSDRFSAERPKGSFSTLEIQRTEQGDSAMYLCASSLESSLAGYTFGSGTRLTVV.

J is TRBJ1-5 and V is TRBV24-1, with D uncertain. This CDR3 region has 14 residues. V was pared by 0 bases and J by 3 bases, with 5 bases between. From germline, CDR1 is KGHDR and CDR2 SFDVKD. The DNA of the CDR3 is TGTGCCACCAGTGATTTGGAAAACAATCAGCCCCAGCATTTT. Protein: CATSDLENNQPQHF.

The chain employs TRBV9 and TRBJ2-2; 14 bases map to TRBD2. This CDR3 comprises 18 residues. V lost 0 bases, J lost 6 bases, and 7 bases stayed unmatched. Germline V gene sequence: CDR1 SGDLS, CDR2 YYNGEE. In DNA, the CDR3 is TGTGCCAGCAGCGTAGGGTCACGACTAGCGGGAGGGCCCGGGGAGCTGTTTTTT. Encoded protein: CASSVGSRLAGGPGELFF.